This T cell receptor beta chain is drawn from a study of T cell repertoires in cytomegalovirus infection. This clonotype has a handful of counts. Germline CDR1 is SGHTA and CDR2 is FQGTGA. The trim removed 3 bases at V and 8 bases at J, leaving 6 bases unmatched. The CDR3 runs to 13 residues. TCRdb itself ran the reads through MiXCR, one entry per CDR3 protein. The sample yields a few hundred thousand distinct CDR3 sequences, roughly 22% seen once. This receptor was taken from a human donor in good health (CMV status not recorded). Some clones in this sample may be carry-over from other donors' samples. Sequencing was carried out using CD8+ T cells from PBMCs. The V call is TRBV7-3, the J call TRBJ1-2; 7 bases are a match to TRBD1. The CDR3 protein is CASSFVTGEGYTF. The CDR3 DNA follows: TGTGCCAGCAGCTTTGTCACAGGGGAAGGCTACACCTTC.